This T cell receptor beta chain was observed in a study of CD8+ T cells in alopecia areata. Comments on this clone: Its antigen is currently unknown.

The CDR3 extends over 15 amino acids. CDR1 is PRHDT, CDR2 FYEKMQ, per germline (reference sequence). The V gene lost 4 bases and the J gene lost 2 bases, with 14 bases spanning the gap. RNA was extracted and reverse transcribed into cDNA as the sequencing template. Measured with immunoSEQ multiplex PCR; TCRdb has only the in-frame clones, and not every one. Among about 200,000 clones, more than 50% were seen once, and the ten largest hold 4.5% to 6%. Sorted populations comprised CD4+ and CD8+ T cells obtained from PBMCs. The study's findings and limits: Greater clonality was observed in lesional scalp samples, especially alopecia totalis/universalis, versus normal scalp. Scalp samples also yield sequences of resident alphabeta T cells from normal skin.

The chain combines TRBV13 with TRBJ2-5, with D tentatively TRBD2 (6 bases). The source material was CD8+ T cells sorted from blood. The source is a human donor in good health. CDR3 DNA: TGTGCCAGCAGCTCGGAGGGGCCGGGGCAAGAGACCCAGTACTTC. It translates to CASSSEGPGQETQYF. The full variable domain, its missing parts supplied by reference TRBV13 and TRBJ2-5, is AAGVIQSPRHLIKEKRETATLKCYPIPRHDTVYWYQQGPGQDPQFLISFYEKMQSDKGSIPDRFSAQQFSDYHSELNMSSLELGDSALYFCASSSEGPGQETQYFGPGTRLLVL.